Listed here is a single T cell receptor beta chain. As yet, its antigen is unknown. The PCR had 60 Vbeta and 13 Jbeta primers. The repertoire was sequenced with immunoSEQ multiplex PCR; TCRdb's copy has only in-frame clones and lacks some. The sample includes around 150,000 clones, 60% to 80% seen only once; the top ten take about 2.6%. All the people who gave samples were healthy bone marrow donors. J gave up 4 bases and V 8 bases, and 8 bases lay outside the gene matches. The germline V gene has CDR1 MNHNS and CDR2 SASEGT. The CDR3 length is 14 residues. The data originate from a study of cytomegalovirus exposure and HLA in healthy donors. Whole-study results and caveats: What TCR beta sequences reportedly achieved was accurate prediction of HLA-A and HLA-B alleles in most subjects. In a later analysis, a missense DCLRE1C variant was linked to TCR beta V- and J-gene trimming. The study designated fewer than 200 TCR beta chains cytomegalovirus-associated.

The rearrangement links TRBV6-1 to TRBJ2-3, with 8 bases fitting TRBD2. The sample comprised PBMCs. This TCR derives from a woman in her thirties or forties in good health and CMV-seropositive. CDR3 residues: CASSSGQVPDTQYF. The CDR3 nucleotides are TGTGCCAGCTCTAGCGGGCAGGTCCCAGATACGCAGTATTTT.